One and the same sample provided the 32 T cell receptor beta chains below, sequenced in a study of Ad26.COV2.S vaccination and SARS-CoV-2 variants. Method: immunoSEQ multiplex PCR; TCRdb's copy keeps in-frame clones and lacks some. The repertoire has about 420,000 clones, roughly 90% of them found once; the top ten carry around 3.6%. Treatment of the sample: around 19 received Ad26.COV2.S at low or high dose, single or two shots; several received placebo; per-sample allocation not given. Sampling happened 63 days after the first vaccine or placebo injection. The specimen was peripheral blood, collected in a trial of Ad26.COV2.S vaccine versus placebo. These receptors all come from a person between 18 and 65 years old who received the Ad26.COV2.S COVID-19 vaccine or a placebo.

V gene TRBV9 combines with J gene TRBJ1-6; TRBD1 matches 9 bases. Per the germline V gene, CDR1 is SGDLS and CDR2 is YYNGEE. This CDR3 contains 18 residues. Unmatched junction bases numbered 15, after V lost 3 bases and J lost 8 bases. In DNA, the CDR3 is TGTGCCAGCAGCGATAGTTTAGAGGGACAGGGTGCGTATTCACCCCTCCACTTT. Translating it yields CASSDSLEGQGAYSPLHF.

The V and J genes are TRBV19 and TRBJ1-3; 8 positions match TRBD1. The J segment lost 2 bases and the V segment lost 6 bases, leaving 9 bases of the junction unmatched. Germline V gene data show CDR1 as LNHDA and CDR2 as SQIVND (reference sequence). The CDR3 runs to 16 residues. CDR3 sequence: CASSPDRAFPGNTIYF. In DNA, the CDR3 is TGTGCCAGTAGCCCGGACAGGGCCTTTCCTGGAAACACCATATATTTT.

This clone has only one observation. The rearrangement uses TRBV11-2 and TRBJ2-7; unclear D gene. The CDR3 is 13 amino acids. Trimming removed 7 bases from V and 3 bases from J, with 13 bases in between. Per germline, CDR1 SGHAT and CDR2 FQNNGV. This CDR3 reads CASMPQTFYEQYF. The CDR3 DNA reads TGTGCCAGCATGCCACAGACTTTCTACGAGCAGTACTTC.

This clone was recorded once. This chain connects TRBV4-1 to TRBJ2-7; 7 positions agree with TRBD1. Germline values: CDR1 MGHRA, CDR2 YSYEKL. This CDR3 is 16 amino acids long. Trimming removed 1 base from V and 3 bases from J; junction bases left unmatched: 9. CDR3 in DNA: TGCGCCAGCAGCCAAGCTCCGACAGGGCCAGGCTACGAGCAGTACTTC. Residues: CASSQAPTGPGYEQYF.

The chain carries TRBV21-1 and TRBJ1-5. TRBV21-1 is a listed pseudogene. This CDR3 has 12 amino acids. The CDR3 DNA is TGTGCCAGCCGGGCGGGATATCAGCCCCAGCATTTT. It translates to CASRAGYQPQHF.

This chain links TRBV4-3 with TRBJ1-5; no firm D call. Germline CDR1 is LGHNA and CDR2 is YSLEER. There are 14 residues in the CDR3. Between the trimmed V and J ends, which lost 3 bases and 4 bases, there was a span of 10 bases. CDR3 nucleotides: TGCGCCAGCAGCCAGGGCCTAAGTAATCAGCCCCAGCATTTT. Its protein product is CASSQGLSNQPQHF.

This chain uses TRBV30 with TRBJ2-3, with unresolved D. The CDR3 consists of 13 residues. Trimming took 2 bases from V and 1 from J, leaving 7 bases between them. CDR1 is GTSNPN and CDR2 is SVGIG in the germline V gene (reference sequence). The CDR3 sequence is CAWSSMGTDTQYF. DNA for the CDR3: TGTGCCTGGAGTTCGATGGGCACAGATACGCAGTATTTT. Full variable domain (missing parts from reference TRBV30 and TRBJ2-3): SQTIHQWPATLVQPVGSPLSLECTVEGTSNPNLYWYRQAAGRGLQLLFYSVGIGQISSEVPQNLSASRPQDRQFILSSKKLLLSDSGFYLCAWSSMGTDTQYFGPGTRLTVL.

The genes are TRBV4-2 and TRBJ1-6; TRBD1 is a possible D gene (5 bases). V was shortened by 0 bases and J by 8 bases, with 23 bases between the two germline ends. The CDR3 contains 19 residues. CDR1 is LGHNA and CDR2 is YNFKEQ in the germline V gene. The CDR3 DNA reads TGTGCCAGCAGCCAAGATCTTGTAGCAGGGACCTGGAGATATTCACCCCTCCACTTT. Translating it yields CASSQDLVAGTWRYSPLHF.

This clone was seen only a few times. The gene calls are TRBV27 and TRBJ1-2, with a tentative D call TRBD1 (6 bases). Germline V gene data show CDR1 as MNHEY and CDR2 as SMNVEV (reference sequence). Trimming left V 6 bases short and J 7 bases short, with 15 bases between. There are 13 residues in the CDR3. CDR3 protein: CASSPTGMVGYTF. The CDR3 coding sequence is TGTGCCAGCAGCCCCACAGGGATGGTTGGCTACACCTTC.

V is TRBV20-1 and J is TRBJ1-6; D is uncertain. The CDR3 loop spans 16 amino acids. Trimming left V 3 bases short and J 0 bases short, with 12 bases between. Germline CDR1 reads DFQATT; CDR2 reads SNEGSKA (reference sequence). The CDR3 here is CSASRPLSSYNSPLHF. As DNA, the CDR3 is TGCAGTGCTAGTCGTCCCTTGAGCTCCTATAATTCACCCCTCCACTTT.

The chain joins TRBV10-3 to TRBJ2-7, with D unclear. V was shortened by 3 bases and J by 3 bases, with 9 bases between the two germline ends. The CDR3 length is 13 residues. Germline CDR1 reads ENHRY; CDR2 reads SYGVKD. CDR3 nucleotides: TGTGCCATCAGTGAAGCACTCCGCTACGAGCAGTACTTC. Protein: CAISEALRYEQYF.

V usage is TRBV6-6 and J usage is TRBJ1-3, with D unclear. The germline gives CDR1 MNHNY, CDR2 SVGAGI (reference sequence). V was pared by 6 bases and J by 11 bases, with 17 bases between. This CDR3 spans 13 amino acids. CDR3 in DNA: TGTGCCAGCAGCGCGGGCCAGCCCTTGCCCATATATTTT. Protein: CASSAGQPLPIYF.

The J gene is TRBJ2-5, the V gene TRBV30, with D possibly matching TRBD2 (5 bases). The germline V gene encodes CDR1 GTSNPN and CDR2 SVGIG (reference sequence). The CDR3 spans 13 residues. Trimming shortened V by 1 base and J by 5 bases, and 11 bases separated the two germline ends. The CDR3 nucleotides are TGTGCCTGGAGTGAAAGTAGCGCGGAGACCCAGTACTTC. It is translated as CAWSESSAETQYF.

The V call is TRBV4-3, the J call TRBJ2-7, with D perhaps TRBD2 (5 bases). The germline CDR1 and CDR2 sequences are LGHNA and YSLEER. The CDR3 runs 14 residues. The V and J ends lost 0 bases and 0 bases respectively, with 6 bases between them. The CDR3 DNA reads TGCGCCAGCAGCCAAGATGGACTCTCCTACGAGCAGTACTTC. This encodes CASSQDGLSYEQYF.

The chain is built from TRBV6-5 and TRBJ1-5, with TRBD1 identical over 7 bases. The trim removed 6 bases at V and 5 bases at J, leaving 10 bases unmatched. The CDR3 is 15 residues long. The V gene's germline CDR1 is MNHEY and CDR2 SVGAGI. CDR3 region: CASRRRQGGHQPQHF. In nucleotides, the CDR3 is TGTGCCAGCAGAAGACGACAGGGTGGGCATCAGCCCCAGCATTTT.

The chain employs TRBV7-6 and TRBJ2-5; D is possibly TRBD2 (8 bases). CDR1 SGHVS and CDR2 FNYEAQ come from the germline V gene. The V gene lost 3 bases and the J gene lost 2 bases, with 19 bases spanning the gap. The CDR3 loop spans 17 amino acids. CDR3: CASSFSAGGQPQETQYF. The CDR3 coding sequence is TGTGCCAGCAGCTTTAGTGCGGGGGGACAGCCACAAGAGACCCAGTACTTC.

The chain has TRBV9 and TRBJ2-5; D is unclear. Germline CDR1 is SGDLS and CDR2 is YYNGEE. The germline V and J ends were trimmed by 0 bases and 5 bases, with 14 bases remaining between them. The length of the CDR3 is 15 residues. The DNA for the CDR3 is TGTGCCAGCAGCGTAGCCTCCGGGCCCATGGAGACCCAGTACTTC. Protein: CASSVASGPMETQYF. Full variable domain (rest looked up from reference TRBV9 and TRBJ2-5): DSGVTQTPKHLITATGQRVTLRCSPRSGDLSVYWYQQSLDQGLQFLIQYYNGEERAKGNILERFSAQQFPDLHSELNLSSLELGDSALYFCASSVASGPMETQYFGPGTRLLVL.

CDR3 DNA sequence: TGCAGCGTTGAAGACCAACAGATAGATACGCAGTATTTT. Translation gives CSVEDQQIDTQYF. V usage is TRBV29-1 and J usage is TRBJ2-3; no firm D call. Trimming stripped 0 bases from V and 5 bases from J, with 9 bases between. The CDR3 extends over 13 amino acids. From germline, CDR1 is SQVTM and CDR2 ANQGSEA.

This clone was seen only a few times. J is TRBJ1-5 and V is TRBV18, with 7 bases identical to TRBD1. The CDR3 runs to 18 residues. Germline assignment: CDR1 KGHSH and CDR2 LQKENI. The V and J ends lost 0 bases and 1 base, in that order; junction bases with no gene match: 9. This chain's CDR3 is CASSPPGDRPESNQPQHF. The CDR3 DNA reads TGTGCCAGCTCACCACCGGGGGACAGACCGGAGAGCAATCAGCCCCAGCATTTT.

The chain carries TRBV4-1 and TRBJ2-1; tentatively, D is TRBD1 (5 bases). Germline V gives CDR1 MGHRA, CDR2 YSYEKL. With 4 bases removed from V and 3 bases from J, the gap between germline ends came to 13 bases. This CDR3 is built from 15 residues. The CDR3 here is CASSLSQGSYNEQFF. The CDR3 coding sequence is TGCGCCAGCAGCCTGAGCCAGGGCAGCTACAATGAGCAGTTCTTC.

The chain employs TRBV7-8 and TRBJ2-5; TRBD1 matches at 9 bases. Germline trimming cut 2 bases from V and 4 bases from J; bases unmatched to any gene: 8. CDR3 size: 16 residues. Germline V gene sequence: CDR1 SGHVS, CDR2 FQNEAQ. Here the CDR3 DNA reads TGTGCCAGCAGCTTAAGGCGGACAGGGGCAGCAGAGACCCAGTACTTC. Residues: CASSLRRTGAAETQYF.

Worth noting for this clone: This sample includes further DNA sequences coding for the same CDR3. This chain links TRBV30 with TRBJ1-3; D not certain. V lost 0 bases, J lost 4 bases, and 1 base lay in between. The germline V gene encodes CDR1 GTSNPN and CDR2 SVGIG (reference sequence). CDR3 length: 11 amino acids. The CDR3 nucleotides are TGTGCCTGGAGTGTAGGAAACACCATATATTTT. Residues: CAWSVGNTIYF.

CDR3 region: CASSLGQVKTF. CDR3 DNA sequence: TGCGCCAGCAGCTTGGGCCAGGTAAAGACCTTC. The chain carries TRBV5-1 and TRBJ1-2; D not certain. The V gene lost 0 bases and the J gene lost 14 bases, with 11 bases spanning the gap. Germline CDR1 and CDR2: SGHRS and YFSETQ. The CDR3 runs 11 residues.

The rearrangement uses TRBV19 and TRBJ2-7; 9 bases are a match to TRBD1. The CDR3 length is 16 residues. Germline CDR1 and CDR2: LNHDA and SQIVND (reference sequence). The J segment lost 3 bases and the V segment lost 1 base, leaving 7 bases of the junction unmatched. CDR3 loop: CASSIARTTGGYEQYF. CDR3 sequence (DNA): TGTGCCAGTAGTATAGCCCGTACGACAGGGGGCTACGAGCAGTACTTC.

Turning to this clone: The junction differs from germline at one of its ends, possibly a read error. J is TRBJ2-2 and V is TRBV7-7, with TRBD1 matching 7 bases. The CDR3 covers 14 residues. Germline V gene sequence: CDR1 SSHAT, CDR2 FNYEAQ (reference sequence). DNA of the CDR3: TGTGCTAGCAGCAGCGACAGGGACACCGGGGAGCTGTTTTTT. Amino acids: CASSSDRDTGELFF. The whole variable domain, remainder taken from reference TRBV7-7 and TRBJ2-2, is GAGVSQSPRYKVTKRGQDVTLRCDPISSHATLYWYQQALGQGPEFLTYFNYEAQPDKSGLPSDRFSAERPEGSISTLTIQRTEQRDSAMYRCASSSDRDTGELFFGEGSRLTVL.

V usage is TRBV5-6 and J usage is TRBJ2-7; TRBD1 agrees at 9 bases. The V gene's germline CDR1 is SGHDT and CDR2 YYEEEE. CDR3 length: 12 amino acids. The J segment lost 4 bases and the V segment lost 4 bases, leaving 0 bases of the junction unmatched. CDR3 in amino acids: CASSGTGYEQYF. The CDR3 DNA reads TGTGCCAGCAGCGGGACAGGGTACGAGCAGTACTTC.

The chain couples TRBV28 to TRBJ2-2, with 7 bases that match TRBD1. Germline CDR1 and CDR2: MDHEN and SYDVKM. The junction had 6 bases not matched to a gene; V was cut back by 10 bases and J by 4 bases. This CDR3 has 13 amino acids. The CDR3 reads CATQTGRTGELFF. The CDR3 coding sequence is TGTGCCACGCAGACAGGGCGCACCGGGGAGCTGTTTTTT. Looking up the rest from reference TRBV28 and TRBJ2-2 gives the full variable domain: DVKVTQSSRYLVKRTGEKVFLECVQDMDHENMFWYRQDPGLGLRLIYFSYDVKMKEKGDIPEGYSVSREKKERFSLILESASTNQTSMYLCATQTGRTGELFFGEGSRLTVL.

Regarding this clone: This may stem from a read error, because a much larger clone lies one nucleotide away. CDR3 bases: TGTGCCAGCAGCTTAGTACAGGGCTCTGGAAACACCATATATTTT. Its translation is CASSLVQGSGNTIYF. The chain recombines TRBV7-2 with TRBJ1-3; tentative D call: TRBD1 (6 bases). The CDR3 spans 15 residues. CDR1 and CDR2 from the germline V gene are SGHTA and FQGNSA. Trimming stripped 1 base from V and 0 bases from J, with 7 bases between.

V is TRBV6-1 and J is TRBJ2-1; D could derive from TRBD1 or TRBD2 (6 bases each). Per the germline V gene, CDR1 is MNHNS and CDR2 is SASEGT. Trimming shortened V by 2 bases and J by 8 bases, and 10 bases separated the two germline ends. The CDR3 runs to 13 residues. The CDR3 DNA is TGTGCCAGCAGTGAAACAGGGAGGTATGAGCAGTTCTTC. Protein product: CASSETGRYEQFF.

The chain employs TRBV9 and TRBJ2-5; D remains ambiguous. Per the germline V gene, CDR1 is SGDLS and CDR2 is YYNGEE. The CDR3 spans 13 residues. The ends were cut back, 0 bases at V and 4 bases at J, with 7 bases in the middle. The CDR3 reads CASSVVAGETQYF. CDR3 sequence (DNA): TGTGCCAGCAGCGTAGTTGCTGGAGAGACCCAGTACTTC. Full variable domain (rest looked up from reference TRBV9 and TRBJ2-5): DSGVTQTPKHLITATGQRVTLRCSPRSGDLSVYWYQQSLDQGLQFLIQYYNGEERAKGNILERFSAQQFPDLHSELNLSSLELGDSALYFCASSVVAGETQYFGPGTRLLVL.

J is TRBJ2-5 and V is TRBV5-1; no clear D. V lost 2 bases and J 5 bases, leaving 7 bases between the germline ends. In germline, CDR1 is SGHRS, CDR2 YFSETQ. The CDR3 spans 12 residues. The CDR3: CASSFVEETQYF. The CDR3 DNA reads TGCGCCAGCAGCTTCGTTGAGGAGACCCAGTACTTC.

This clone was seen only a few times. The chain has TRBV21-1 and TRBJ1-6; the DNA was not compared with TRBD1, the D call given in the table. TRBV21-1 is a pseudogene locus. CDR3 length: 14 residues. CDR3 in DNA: TGTGCCAGCAGGGTGAGGACAGGGCGAATACCCCTCCACTTT. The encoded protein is CASRVRTGRIPLHF.